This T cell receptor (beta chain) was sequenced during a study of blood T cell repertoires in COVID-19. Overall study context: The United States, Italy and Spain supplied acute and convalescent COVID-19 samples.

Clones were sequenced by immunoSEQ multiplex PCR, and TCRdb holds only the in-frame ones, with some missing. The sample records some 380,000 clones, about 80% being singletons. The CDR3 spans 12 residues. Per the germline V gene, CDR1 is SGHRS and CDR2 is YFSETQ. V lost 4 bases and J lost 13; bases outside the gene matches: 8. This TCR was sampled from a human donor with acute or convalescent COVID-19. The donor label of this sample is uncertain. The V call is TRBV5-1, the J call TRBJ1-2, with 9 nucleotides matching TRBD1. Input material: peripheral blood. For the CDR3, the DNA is TGCGCCAGCAGCAGGGAAAACAGGGGGCTCACCTTC. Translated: CASSRENRGLTF.